The 30 T cell receptor beta chains presented below share a single source sample, sequenced in a study of blood T cells in healthy people across ages. The authors ran a second PCR of 7 to 11 cycles using a sample-barcoded 5' primer and a J-beta primer mix. MiXCR, run by TCRdb on the 5' RACE reads, gives a single entry per CDR3 protein. Of some 640,000 distinct CDR3 sequences in the sample, approximately 49% were seen once. The sequenced material came from blood. The origin of the receptors is a woman aged 55-70 years in good health.

V is TRBV6-1 and J is TRBJ1-2; maybe TRBD1 (5 bases). Trimming shortened V by 7 bases and J by 1 base, and 10 bases separated the two germline ends. The length of the CDR3 is 13 residues. Per germline, CDR1 MNHNS and CDR2 SASEGT. CDR3 coding DNA: TGTGCCAGCACCGGGACGGATAACTATGGCTACACCTTC. This sequence encodes CASTGTDNYGYTF.

This clonotype showed up just once. A much larger clonotype is one base distant, so this may be a read error. The V and J genes are TRBV20-1 and TRBJ2-4; D gene uncertain. TRBJ2-7 matches the DNA end more closely, so the J call is doubtful. Germline assignment: CDR1 DFQATT and CDR2 SNEGSKA (reference sequence). This CDR3 contains 14 residues. This chain's CDR3 is CSAGIGSRQYEQYF. The CDR3 bases are TGCAGTGCTGGGATAGGTTCGAGACAATACGAGCAGTACTTC.

A few counts support this clonotype. The V gene is TRBV7-2, the J gene TRBJ2-4; 7 bases fit TRBD1. The end of the DNA is better explained by TRBJ2-7, so the J call may be wrong. The CDR3 extends over 14 amino acids. From germline, CDR1 is SGHTA and CDR2 FQGNSA. This CDR3 reads CASSMETGFHEQYF. The CDR3, as DNA: TGTGCCAGCAGCATGGAGACAGGGTTCCACGAGCAGTACTTC.

This clonotype showed up just a few times. The rearrangement uses TRBV4-2 and TRBJ2-1; either TRBD1 or TRBD2 may fit D (5 bases each). V gave up 0 bases and J gave up 8 bases, with 17 bases separating them. This CDR3 has 16 amino acids. Germline loops: CDR1 LGHNA, CDR2 YNFKEQ. The CDR3 is CASSQERPVRGDEQFF. In nucleotides, the CDR3 is TGTGCCAGCAGCCAAGAGAGGCCGGTTCGAGGGGATGAGCAGTTCTTC.

This chain connects TRBV2 to TRBJ2-5; D not resolved. The germline gives CDR1 SNHLY, CDR2 FYNNEI. V was shortened by 2 bases and J by 11 bases, with 15 bases between the two germline ends. This CDR3 is 13 amino acids long. CDR3 in DNA: TGTGCCAGCAGTGAAACCCTGGCGGCGAAACAGTACTTC. Its protein product is CASSETLAAKQYF.

This clonotype was detected ten times or more. V and J are TRBV20-1 and TRBJ2-5; 10 positions agree with TRBD1. The CDR3 covers 13 residues. The V gene's germline CDR1 is DFQATT and CDR2 SNEGSKA (reference sequence). CDR3 DNA sequence: TGCAGCGGGACAGGGGTGGGTCAAGAGACCCAGTACTTC. Residues: CSGTGVGQETQYF.

The genes are TRBV12-3 or TRBV12-4 and TRBJ2-3, with D maybe TRBD1 (6 bases). The CDR3 is 15 residues long. The V end was cut by 3 bases, the J end by 4 bases, with 14 bases between. CDR3 DNA: TGTGCCAGCAGTTTGCAGGGGTTGAGTTCAGATACGCAGTATTTT. It codes for CASSLQGLSSDTQYF.

On this clonotype itself: One end of the junction varies from germline; a read error may be responsible. This chain uses TRBV29-1 with TRBJ1-2; D unclear. The length of the CDR3 is 11 residues. CDR1 and CDR2 (germline): SQVTM, ANQGSEA. CDR3 bases: TGCATCGTTGGGCCCGGCTATGGCTACACCTTC. Amino acids: CIVGPGYGYTF.

This rearrangement joins TRBV3-1 to TRBJ2-7, with 7 bases identical to TRBD2. Germline CDR1 LGHDT, CDR2 YNNKEL (reference sequence). This CDR3 spans 17 amino acids. Trimming took 8 bases from V and 7 from J; bases not matched to a gene: 23. CDR3 DNA: TGTGCCAGCGCCCTAACGGCGGGGGTACTCGGGGTTCGGGAGCAGTACTTC. As protein: CASALTAGVLGVREQYF.

The chain recombines TRBV18 with TRBJ2-2; D is unclear. This CDR3 has 14 amino acids. Trimming removed 3 bases at V and 5 bases at J, with 10 bases between. Germline V gene lookup returns CDR1 KGHSH and CDR2 LQKENI. DNA of the CDR3: TGTGCCAGCTCACCCCCCGGCCCGACCGGGGAGCTGTTTTTT. As protein: CASSPPGPTGELFF.

The sample holds many counts of this clonotype. The chain combines TRBV20-1 with TRBJ1-2; tentative D call: TRBD1 (6 bases). Trimming stripped 5 bases from V and 4 bases from J, with 11 bases between. CDR3 length: 12 amino acids. The germline V gene encodes CDR1 DFQATT and CDR2 SNEGSKA (reference sequence). CDR3 residues: CSAGRDTYGYTF. The CDR3 nucleotides are TGCAGTGCTGGCCGGGACACCTATGGCTACACCTTC.

The chain has TRBV7-2 and TRBJ2-6; no reliable D call. V was pared by 3 bases and J by 4 bases, with 10 bases between. The germline V gene has CDR1 SGHTA and CDR2 FQGNSA. The CDR3 contains 15 residues. This CDR3 is CASSFLSAGANVLTF. CDR3 in DNA: TGTGCCAGCAGCTTTCTCTCCGCCGGGGCCAACGTCCTGACTTTC.

This clonotype occurred a few times. The chain recombines TRBV29-1 with TRBJ2-7; D is perhaps TRBD2 (7 bases). Germline loops: CDR1 SQVTM, CDR2 ANQGSEA. There are 13 residues in the CDR3. Trimming shortened V by 3 bases and J by 3 bases, and 12 bases separated the two germline ends. In DNA, the CDR3 is TGCAGCGTTGAGGAGGGAGGGGGCTACGAGCAGTACTTC. This codes for CSVEEGGGYEQYF.

This chain connects TRBV6-5 to TRBJ2-6; D call uncertain. V lost 8 bases to trimming and J lost 4 bases, with 12 bases between them. The CDR3 covers 14 residues. Germline CDR1 and CDR2: MNHEY and SVGAGI. For the CDR3, the DNA is TGTGCCAGCCGTAACCGGCTGGGGGCCAACGTCCTGACTTTC. Protein product: CASRNRLGANVLTF.

The genes are TRBV29-1 and TRBJ2-3; D is undetermined. V was pared by 3 bases and J by 7 bases, with 8 bases between. Germline CDR1 and CDR2: SQVTM and ANQGSEA. CDR3 length equals 11 residues. CDR3 region: CSVDPMNTQYF. The CDR3, as DNA: TGCAGCGTTGACCCGATGAATACGCAGTATTTT.

This chain uses TRBV12-3 or TRBV12-4 with TRBJ1-2; D not resolved. Trimming stripped 2 bases from V and 5 bases from J, with 9 bases between. This CDR3 is 13 amino acids long. The CDR3 DNA sequence: TGTGCCAGCAGTTTAAAGGCCGAATATGGCTACACCTTC. Amino acids: CASSLKAEYGYTF.

With respect to this clonotype: The junction departs from germline at one end; a sequencing error may be responsible. The chain couples TRBV10-3 to TRBJ2-1; 7 bases map to TRBD1. The CDR3 sequence is 14 residues long. The germline gives CDR1 ENHRY, CDR2 SYGVKD. The CDR3 protein is CATQGQPSYNEQFF. CDR3 sequence (DNA): TGCGCCACCCAGGGACAGCCCTCCTACAATGAGCAGTTCTTC.

The chain recombines TRBV20-1 with TRBJ2-1, with 15 bases that match TRBD2. The J call is in doubt because the DNA end fits TRBJ2-7 better. Germline loops: CDR1 DFQATT, CDR2 SNEGSKA (reference sequence). The CDR3 totals 19 residues. CDR3 bases: TGCAGTTCGCTGAACTTGGGGACTAGCGGGAGGATCGCCTACAATGAGCAGTACTTC. Translation: CSSLNLGTSGRIAYNEQYF.

This clonotype has just a few counts. This chain connects TRBV20-1 to TRBJ2-1; TRBD2 matches 10 bases. V lost 3 bases to trimming and J lost 4 bases; unmatched junction nucleotides: 3. This CDR3 has 14 amino acids. The germline V gene encodes CDR1 DFQATT and CDR2 SNEGSKA (reference sequence). DNA of the CDR3: TGCAGTGCTAGGCCTAGCGGGAGTTACAATGAGCAGTTCTTC. This encodes CSARPSGSYNEQFF.

This clonotype was detected a few times. The chain combines TRBV29-1 with TRBJ1-2; 8 bases are shared with TRBD1. After removal of 7 bases from V and 3 bases from J, the junction contained 7 bases not matched to a gene. CDR3 length: 13 residues. Germline CDR1 SQVTM, CDR2 ANQGSEA. Here the CDR3 DNA reads TGCAGCGCAAAGACAGGGGTGGACTATGGCTACACCTTC. It yields the protein CSAKTGVDYGYTF. Based on the CDR3 plus reference TRBV29-1 and TRBJ1-2, the full variable domain is SAVISQKPSRDICQRGTSLTIQCQVDSQVTMMFWYRQQPGQSLTLIATANQGSEATYESGFVIDKFPISRPNLTFSTLTVSNMSPEDSSIYLCSAKTGVDYGYTFGSGTRLTVV.

The chain employs TRBV7-2 and TRBJ2-5; no clear D. The J call may be in error: the DNA end matches TRBJ2-7 better. The CDR3 contains 14 residues. Germline assignment: CDR1 SGHTA and CDR2 FQGNSA. CDR3 nucleotide sequence: TGTGCCAGCAGCTTAATCGGGTCTGACTACGAGCAGTACTTC. Encoded protein: CASSLIGSDYEQYF.

This chain links TRBV6-6 with TRBJ2-1; weak D call: TRBD1 (6 bases). Trimming took 6 bases from V and 8 from J, leaving 17 bases between them. The CDR3 is made up of 14 amino acids. Germline assignment: CDR1 MNHNY and CDR2 SVGAGI (reference sequence). CDR3 amino acids: CASRVTGVGYEQFF. The CDR3 bases are TGTGCCAGCAGGGTGACAGGTGTAGGGTATGAGCAGTTCTTC.

This clonotype was counted a few times. This sequence joins TRBV10-3 and TRBJ1-2; TRBD1 might be the D (6 bases). The germline gives CDR1 ENHRY, CDR2 SYGVKD. This CDR3 is built from 12 residues. Trimming removed 10 bases at V and 6 bases at J, with 15 bases between. CDR3 in DNA: TGTGCCAGCGAGGGGGGGGGCAATGGCTACACCTTC. Translated, it gives CASEGGGNGYTF.

The chain has TRBV20-1 and TRBJ2-3; tentatively, D is TRBD2 (6 bases). Trimming left V 2 bases short and J 3 bases short, with 18 bases between. The CDR3 totals 16 residues. Germline assignment: CDR1 DFQATT and CDR2 SNEGSKA (reference sequence). The CDR3 loop is CSARPRLAGRTDTQYF. The CDR3 coding sequence is TGCAGTGCTAGACCCCGCCTGGCGGGAAGAACAGATACGCAGTATTTT.

V usage is TRBV5-1 and J usage is TRBJ2-5; a possible D gene is TRBD1 (5 bases). The germline gives CDR1 SGHRS, CDR2 YFSETQ. With 2 bases removed from V and 11 bases from J, the gap between germline ends came to 22 bases. CDR3 length: 15 amino acids. The CDR3 sequence is CASSFSVRAVNEQYF. The CDR3 DNA reads as TGCGCCAGCAGCTTTTCCGTCAGGGCAGTGAATGAGCAGTACTTC.

The rearrangement joins TRBV24-1 to TRBJ2-3; TRBD1 matches at 8 bases. Germline CDR1 reads KGHDR; CDR2 reads SFDVKD. There are 14 residues in the CDR3. V was clipped by 6 bases and J by 1 base; unmatched bases: 2. CDR3 residues: CATSRTGRTDTQYF. The CDR3 DNA sequence: TGTGCCACCAGTAGGACAGGGCGCACAGATACGCAGTATTTT.

This chain uses TRBV12-3 or TRBV12-4 with TRBJ2-7; D possibly corresponds to TRBD2 (7 bases). This CDR3 is 15 amino acids long. V was trimmed by 4 bases and J by 6 bases, leaving 19 bases between them. The CDR3 bases are TGTGCCAGCAGTTGGGGTGGGGGGGGCCCCCTCGAGCAGTACTTC. Amino acid sequence: CASSWGGGGPLEQYF.

The sample holds a few counts of this clonotype. The chain has TRBV20-1 and TRBJ2-1, with unresolved D. Germline V gene sequence: CDR1 DFQATT, CDR2 SNEGSKA (reference sequence). The CDR3 is 14 amino acids. The V gene lost 6 bases and the J gene lost 6 bases, with 18 bases spanning the gap. The CDR3 nucleotides are TGCAGTGCCGAAAAAGGAACGCGGCGCAATGAGCAGTTCTTC. Amino acids: CSAEKGTRRNEQFF.

This clonotype was picked up one time. The chain joins TRBV7-9 to TRBJ2-1, with D hard to call. This CDR3 is built from 14 residues. V dropped 3 bases and J dropped 1 base, with 7 bases sitting between them. Germline CDR1 SEHNR, CDR2 FQNEAQ (reference sequence). CDR3: CASSLNSSYNEQFF. The CDR3 region has the DNA TGTGCCAGCAGCTTGAATAGTTCCTACAATGAGCAGTTCTTC.

On this clonotype itself: This may be a read error, as it is one base from a much larger clone. The chain is built from TRBV7-2 and TRBJ2-7; TRBD2 matches at 7 bases. With 5 bases clipped from V and 2 bases from J, the junction kept 6 bases outside the gene matches. CDR1 and CDR2 (germline): SGHTA, FQGNSA. This CDR3 comprises 14 residues. CDR3: CASSARTSAYEQYF. The CDR3 DNA follows: TGTGCCAGCAGCGCTAGGACTAGTGCCTACGAGCAGTACTTC.